This T cell receptor beta chain was observed in a study of cytomegalovirus exposure and HLA in healthy donors. Study findings and constraints: In a later analysis, parvovirus B19, influenza, CMV and Epstein-Barr virus appeared linked to several top co-occurrence clusters. Altogether, 164 TCR beta chains were recorded as cytomegalovirus-associated. Later findings reportedly placed an Asian-associated ancestry cluster below the approximately 670-donor mean for N-insertions.

The PCR had 60 Vbeta and 13 Jbeta primers. In the authors' workflow: Approximately 72 million unique TCR beta chains, roughly 11 million of them shared, were counted by a later analysis. Sequencing used immunoSEQ multiplex PCR; TCRdb keeps in-frame clones, though not all of them. V and J calls and clone size are given by that table; D and trimming were obtained from the DNA. The sample records around 99,000 clones, 55% to 85% being singletons. Comment on this clone: As yet, its antigen is unknown.

The source is a man aged 25-45 years in good health and CMV-seronegative. Sequenced sample: PBMCs.

CDR3 sequence: CASSEAGTSGYEQYF. The CDR3 nucleotides are TGTGCCAGCAGTGAAGCGGGGACTAGCGGGTACGAGCAGTACTTC. This chain joins TRBV6-1 and TRBJ2-7, with 12 bases fitting TRBD2. Unmatched junction bases numbered 1, after V lost 0 bases and J lost 4 bases. CDR1 is MNHNS, CDR2 SASEGT, per germline. This CDR3 has 15 amino acids.